What follows are 32 T cell receptor beta chains derived from one specimen sequenced in a study of control samples from healthy donors and cancer patients. Data came from immunoSEQ multiplex PCR; TCRdb stores just in-frame clones and leaves some out. The sample carries about 130,000 clones, 75% to 95% recorded once. What was sequenced was blood. These receptors were obtained from a young man in good health.

V and J are TRBV7-8 and TRBJ1-2; TRBD1 matches at 9 bases. Trimming cost V 5 bases and J 6 bases; bases outside gene matches: 10. Germline V lookup: CDR1 SGHVS, CDR2 FQNEAQ. CDR3 length: 15 residues. The CDR3 loop is CASSPREQGADGYTF. In DNA form, the CDR3 reads TGTGCCAGCAGCCCAAGGGAACAGGGGGCGGATGGCTACACCTTC.

This sequence joins TRBV13 and TRBJ2-7, with no clear D. Trimming took 4 bases from V and 6 from J, leaving 10 bases between them. The CDR3 runs 12 residues. Germline-derived CDR1 and CDR2 are PRHDT and FYEKMQ (reference sequence). The CDR3 sequence is CASSYRQPEQYV. The CDR3 DNA sequence: TGTGCCAGCAGCTATCGCCAGCCCGAGCAGTACGTC.

The chain employs TRBV2 and TRBJ1-5; tentative D call: TRBD1 (6 bases). Looked up from germline, CDR1 is SNHLY and CDR2 is FYNNEI. This CDR3 is 14 amino acids long. V lost 6 bases to trimming and J lost 5 bases, with 14 bases between them. This CDR3 is CASSGLSGDQPQHF. The CDR3 DNA reads TGTGCCAGCAGCGGCCTATCAGGGGATCAGCCCCAGCATTTT.

This clone was counted a few times. This rearrangement joins TRBV20-1 to TRBJ2-3; 7 bases are shared with TRBD2. V was pared by 3 bases and J by 3 bases, with 12 bases of the junction left unmatched. The CDR3 runs 16 residues. Germline V CDR1 and CDR2: DFQATT, SNEGSKA (reference sequence). The CDR3 loop reads CSASPSRGGATDTQYF. As DNA, the CDR3 is TGCAGTGCTAGTCCATCTCGCGGGGGAGCGACAGATACGCAGTATTTT.

The chain has TRBV10-3 and TRBJ1-2, with 11 bases that match TRBD1. The CDR3 loop spans 14 amino acids. Losses at the gene ends were 10 bases for V and 0 bases for J; bases not matched to a gene: 4. CDR1 is ENHRY, CDR2 SYGVKD, per germline. CDR3 bases: TGTGCCAGTGGACAGGGGGCGTCTAACTATGGCTACACCTTC. Its protein product is CASGQGASNYGYTF.

The chain recombines TRBV21-1 with TRBJ1-5. TRBV21-1 counts as a pseudogene. The CDR3 covers 12 residues. In DNA, the CDR3 is TGTGCCAGCAGCAAAGACGCGTGGCCCCAGCATTTT. Protein: CASSKDAWPQHF.

This sequence joins TRBV3-1 (or the pseudogene TRBV3-2) and TRBJ2-2; 7 nucleotides line up with TRBD2. The CDR3 has 17 residues. CDR1 and CDR2 from the germline V gene are LGHDT and YNNKEL (reference sequence). V gave up 0 bases and J gave up 5 bases; unmatched junction bases: 9. CDR3 loop: CASSQDSGTTLTGELFF. The DNA for the CDR3 is TGTGCCAGCAGCCAAGACTCCGGGACTACCTTAACCGGGGAGCTGTTTTTT.

This chain uses TRBV5-4 with TRBJ2-3, with TRBD2 matching over 8 bases. Germline CDR1 reads SGHNT; CDR2 reads YYREEE (reference sequence). The V segment lost 4 bases and the J segment 8 bases; nucleotides outside the gene matches: 18. The CDR3 has 17 residues. CDR3 residues: CASSTKMGLGLWGTQYF. The CDR3 DNA sequence: TGTGCCAGCAGCACGAAAATGGGACTAGGTCTTTGGGGTACGCAGTATTTT.

The chain joins TRBV14 to TRBJ2-7, with D possibly matching TRBD2 (6 bases). With 2 bases removed from V and 1 base from J, the gap between germline ends came to 12 bases. Germline lookup yields CDR1 SGHDN and CDR2 FVKESK. The CDR3 covers 15 residues. The CDR3 loop is CASSQRNGLSYEQYV. Here the CDR3 DNA reads TGTGCCAGCAGCCAACGAAACGGACTATCCTACGAGCAGTACGTC.

The chain recombines TRBV30 with TRBJ1-1; unclear D gene. V gave up 2 bases and J gave up 3 bases, with 10 bases separating them. Germline V CDR1 and CDR2: GTSNPN, SVGIG (reference sequence). The CDR3 covers 13 residues. CDR3 sequence: CAWSFQRYTEAFF. The CDR3 nucleotides read TGTGCCTGGAGTTTTCAAAGGTACACTGAAGCTTTCTTT.

The gene calls are TRBV7-9 and TRBJ2-7, with TRBD2 identical over 7 bases. There are 13 residues in the CDR3. Per germline, CDR1 SEHNR and CDR2 FQNEAQ (reference sequence). The V and J ends lost 5 bases and 1 base, in that order; junction bases with no gene match: 2. The DNA of the CDR3 is TGTGCCAGCAGCCGCGGGGGTTCCTACGAGCAGTACTTC. Encoded protein: CASSRGGSYEQYF.

On this clone itself: This CDR3 is also generated by other DNA sequences in the sample. This chain joins TRBV28 and TRBJ2-2; tentatively, D is TRBD1 (6 bases). The germline CDR1 and CDR2 sequences are MDHEN and SYDVKM. The V and J ends lost 5 bases and 5 bases respectively, with 6 bases between them. This CDR3 is 12 amino acids long. The CDR3 DNA reads TGTGCCAGCAGTACAGGGACCGGGGAGCTGTTTTTT. Translated: CASSTGTGELFF.

CDR3 coding DNA: TGTGCCAGCAGTCAATTCGATCGTCTCCTCCACTTT. As protein: CASSQFDRLLHF. This chain connects TRBV7-2 to TRBJ1-6; no reliable D call. Trimming left V 6 bases short and J 15 bases short, with 15 bases between. CDR3 length equals 12 residues. CDR1 and CDR2 (germline): SGHTA, FQGNSA.

The rearrangement joins TRBV5-8 to TRBJ1-2; D ambiguous. The CDR3 contains 14 residues. From germline, CDR1 is SGHTS and CDR2 YDEGEE. V lost 8 bases, J lost 6 bases, and 20 bases lay in between. The CDR3 DNA reads TGTGCCAGTCCGCGTTCTCGGCGGGGTCATGGCTACACCTTC. Residues: CASPRSRRGHGYTF.

The chain carries TRBV3-1 (or the pseudogene TRBV3-2) and TRBJ2-5; no firm D call. Germline assignment: CDR1 LGHDT and CDR2 YNNKEL (reference sequence). The V and J ends lost 0 bases and 3 bases respectively, with 8 bases between them. This CDR3 spans 14 amino acids. For the CDR3, the DNA is TGTGCCAGCAGCCAAGAAAGACCAAAAGAGACCCAGTACTTC. This encodes CASSQERPKETQYF.

This clone was recorded once. This chain uses TRBV5-1 with TRBJ1-3; no clear D gene. Per germline, CDR1 SGHRS and CDR2 YFSETQ. V dropped 4 bases and J dropped 0 bases, with 17 bases sitting between them. The CDR3 has 17 residues. CDR3 coding DNA: TGCGCCAGCAGCCCGAGTCCGTCCGCCAGCTCTGGAAACACCATATATTTT. This sequence encodes CASSPSPSASSGNTIYF.

This clone was counted between two and nine times. The chain has TRBV11-3 and TRBJ1-3; 8 nucleotides agree with TRBD1. The CDR3 runs to 17 residues. V lost 5 bases to trimming and J lost 0 bases; unmatched junction nucleotides: 9. Germline V gene lookup returns CDR1 SGHNT and CDR2 YENEEA. The CDR3 loop is CASSPSGTGSSGNTIYF. The DNA for the CDR3 is TGTGCCAGCAGCCCCTCCGGGACAGGCAGCTCTGGAAACACCATATATTTT.

The chain is built from TRBV5-8 and TRBJ1-5; 7 bases are shared with TRBD1. The V gene end was trimmed by 4 bases and the J gene end by 5 bases; junction bases not matched to a gene: 3. Germline V gene sequence: CDR1 SGHTS, CDR2 YDEGEE. The CDR3 extends over 13 amino acids. Here the CDR3 DNA reads TGTGCCAGCAGCCGGGACAGCGATCAGCCCCAGCATTTT. It codes for CASSRDSDQPQHF.

This chain connects TRBV15 to TRBJ2-3; D unclear. The CDR3 has 13 residues. Per the germline V gene, CDR1 is LNHNV and CDR2 is YYDKDF (reference sequence). The V end lost 0 bases, the J end lost 3 bases, and 4 bases lay between the germline ends. CDR3 in amino acids: CATSRDITDTQYF. The CDR3 DNA reads as TGTGCCACCAGCAGAGATATTACAGATACGCAGTATTTT.

This clone is a singleton in its sample. J is TRBJ2-5 and V is TRBV11-3; D gene uncertain. Germline V gene lookup returns CDR1 SGHNT and CDR2 YENEEA. This CDR3 is built from 12 residues. V lost 5 bases, J lost 2 bases, and 6 bases lay in between. The CDR3 sequence is CASSATQETQYF. In DNA form, the CDR3 reads TGTGCCAGCAGCGCAACTCAAGAGACCCAGTACTTC.

The chain employs TRBV5-6 and TRBJ2-1, with D possibly being TRBD1 (5 bases). The germline V gene encodes CDR1 SGHDT and CDR2 YYEEEE. The CDR3 totals 13 residues. V shed 5 bases and J shed 9 bases, with 15 bases lying between them. The CDR3 spells CASRRTFSSEQFF. CDR3 nucleotides: TGTGCCAGCAGACGGACATTCTCTTCTGAGCAGTTCTTC. Combining the CDR3 with reference TRBV5-6 and TRBJ2-1 gives the whole variable domain DAGVTQSPTHLIKTRGQQVTLRCSPKSGHDTVSWYQQALGQGPQFIFQYYEEEERQRGNFPDRFSGHQFPNYSSELNVNALLLGDSALYLCASRRTFSSEQFFGPGTRLTVL.

The V and J genes are TRBV19 and TRBJ2-7, with 8 bases aligning to TRBD2. J gave up 7 bases and V 0 bases, and 11 bases lay outside the gene matches. The germline gives CDR1 LNHDA, CDR2 SQIVND (reference sequence). This CDR3 is 16 amino acids long. CDR3 in DNA: TGTGCCAGTAGTATAGAGACGTCGGGGCTAGCGGGTGAGCAGTACTTC. Translated, it gives CASSIETSGLAGEQYF.

This clone showed up just a few times. V is TRBV12-5 and J is TRBJ2-3; D is uncertain. V was shortened by 5 bases and J by 8 bases, with 14 bases between the two germline ends. Germline CDR1 is LGHNT and CDR2 is FRNRAP. There are 13 residues in the CDR3. CDR3 region: CASGLELAVTQYF. CDR3 nucleotide sequence: TGTGCTAGTGGTCTGGAACTGGCCGTTACGCAGTATTTT.

The V call is TRBV12-3 or TRBV12-4, the J call TRBJ2-5, with 7 bases identical to TRBD1. V trimming: 7 bases; J trimming: 3 bases; junction bases outside the gene matches: 5. CDR3 size: 13 residues. The CDR3 spells CASNSGTEETQYF. For the CDR3, the DNA is TGTGCCAGCAACTCCGGGACAGAAGAGACCCAGTACTTC.

The chain links TRBV10-3 to TRBJ2-3, with TRBD1 matching over 7 bases. Per germline, CDR1 ENHRY and CDR2 SYGVKD. Losses at the gene ends were 0 bases for V and 6 bases for J; bases not matched to a gene: 9. CDR3 length: 16 residues. The CDR3 DNA reads as TGTGCCATCAGTGAGTCCCCACATACAGGGGTCGATACGCAGTATTTT. Translating gives CAISESPHTGVDTQYF.

This chain joins TRBV7-3 and TRBJ2-7; D not resolved. CDR1 and CDR2 from the germline V gene are SGHTA and FQGTGA. CDR3 length equals 11 residues. V lost 1 base and J lost 3, with 1 base in between. The CDR3 DNA reads as TGTGCCAGCAGCTTAAGCTACGAGCAGTACGTC. Its protein is CASSLSYEQYV.

The chain couples TRBV14 to TRBJ1-1; TRBD1 matches at 9 bases. The CDR3 has 15 amino acids. Germline-derived CDR1 and CDR2 are SGHDN and FVKESK. V lost 4 bases, J lost 4 bases, and 7 bases stayed unmatched. In nucleotides, the CDR3 is TGTGCCAGCAGCCCGGGACAGGGTGAGGGCACTGAAGCTTTCTTT. Translation gives CASSPGQGEGTEAFF.

The chain uses TRBV3-1 (or the pseudogene TRBV3-2) and TRBJ2-7; D gene ambiguous. Germline V gives CDR1 LGHDT, CDR2 YNNKEL (reference sequence). The CDR3 totals 14 residues. V was trimmed by 4 bases and J by 7 bases, leaving 17 bases between them. DNA of the CDR3: TGTGCCAGCAGCCCAAGGGCAGGAGTGGGAGAGCAGTACGTC. Translating it yields CASSPRAGVGEQYV.

This clone came up many times. Different DNA sequences within this sample yield the same CDR3. The chain combines TRBV6-2 or TRBV6-3 with TRBJ2-5; D remains ambiguous. CDR3 size: 12 residues. Germline V gives CDR1 MNHEY, CDR2 SVGEGT. Trimming left V 3 bases short and J 2 bases short, with 4 bases between. CDR3: CASSYLQETQYF. The DNA of the CDR3 is TGTGCCAGCAGTTATCTACAAGAGACCCAGTACTTC.

The chain has TRBV19 and TRBJ2-3; tentative D call: TRBD2 (7 bases). The CDR3 runs to 14 residues. Trimming removed 3 bases from V and 6 bases from J, with 13 bases in between. Germline V gene data show CDR1 as LNHDA and CDR2 as SQIVND (reference sequence). CDR3 residues: CASSITGGVDTQYF. The DNA for the CDR3 is TGTGCCAGTAGTATCACGGGGGGCGTGGATACGCAGTATTTT.

V and J are TRBV4-1 and TRBJ1-4; D unresolved. This CDR3 is built from 14 residues. Germline V lookup: CDR1 MGHRA, CDR2 YSYEKL. V was pared by 3 bases and J by 8 bases, with 13 bases between. The CDR3 nucleotides read TGCGCCAGCAGCCATATAGGACCCCAAGAAAAACTGTTTTTT. Protein sequence: CASSHIGPQEKLFF.

The J gene is TRBJ2-5, the V gene TRBV12-3 or TRBV12-4; possible D gene TRBD2, 5 bases. The V end lost 4 bases, the J end lost 3 bases, and 9 bases lay between the germline ends. The CDR3 runs to 13 residues. Here the CDR3 DNA reads TGTGCCAGCAGTTCTGAGGGAGAAGAGACCCAGTACTTC. Amino acids: CASSSEGEETQYF.